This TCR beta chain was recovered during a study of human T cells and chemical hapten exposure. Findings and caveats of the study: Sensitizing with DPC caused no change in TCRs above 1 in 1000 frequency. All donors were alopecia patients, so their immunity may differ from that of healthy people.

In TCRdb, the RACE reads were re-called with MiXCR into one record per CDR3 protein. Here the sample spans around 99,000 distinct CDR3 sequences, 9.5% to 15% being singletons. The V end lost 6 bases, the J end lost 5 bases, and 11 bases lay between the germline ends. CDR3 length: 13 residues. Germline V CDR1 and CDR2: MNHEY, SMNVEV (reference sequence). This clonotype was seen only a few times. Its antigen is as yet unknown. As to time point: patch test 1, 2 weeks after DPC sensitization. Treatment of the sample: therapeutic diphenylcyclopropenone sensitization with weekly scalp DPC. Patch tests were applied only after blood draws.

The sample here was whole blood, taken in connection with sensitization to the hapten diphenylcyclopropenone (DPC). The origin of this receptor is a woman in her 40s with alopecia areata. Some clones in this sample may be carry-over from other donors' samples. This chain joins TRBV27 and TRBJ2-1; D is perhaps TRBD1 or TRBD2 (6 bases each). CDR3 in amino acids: CASRRDTDNEQFF. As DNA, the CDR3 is TGTGCCAGCAGGCGGGACACAGACAATGAGCAGTTCTTC.